These 7 T cell receptor beta chains originate from one sample sequenced in a study of blood T cell repertoires in COVID-19. This table comes from immunoSEQ multiplex PCR, and its TCRdb copy is limited to in-frame clones, with some not included. The table shows 130,000 or so clones, with 84% occurring only once. Sequenced material: peripheral blood. The receptor source for this set is a human donor in a cohort sampled during active COVID-19.

The V gene is TRBV2, the J gene TRBJ1-5, with 7 bases fitting TRBD1. V lost 8 bases to trimming and J lost 3 bases; unmatched junction nucleotides: 13. The CDR3 is 16 amino acids. CDR1 is SNHLY, CDR2 FYNNEI, per germline. Written as DNA, the CDR3 is TGTGCCAGCGCGGAATTCAGGGGGGTGTCCAATCAGCCCCAGCATTTT. Amino acid sequence: CASAEFRGVSNQPQHF.

The chain carries TRBV19 and TRBJ1-6; possible D gene TRBD1, 6 bases. CDR3 length equals 17 residues. V lost 5 bases to trimming and J lost 0 bases, with 14 bases between them. Germline V CDR1 and CDR2: LNHDA, SQIVND (reference sequence). CDR3 in amino acids: CASSPKDSSSYNSPLHF. CDR3 bases: TGTGCCAGTAGTCCAAAGGACAGTAGCTCCTATAATTCACCCCTCCACTTT.

The V call is TRBV4-1, the J call TRBJ1-1; TRBD1 is a possible D gene (5 bases). CDR1 and CDR2 from the germline V gene are MGHRA and YSYEKL. The germline V and J ends were trimmed by 2 bases and 0 bases, with 13 bases remaining between them. The length of the CDR3 is 16 residues. The chain's CDR3 is CASSQTTETMNTEAFF. For the CDR3, the DNA is TGCGCCAGCAGCCAAACGACAGAAACCATGAACACTGAAGCTTTCTTT.

The chain employs TRBV5-1 and TRBJ2-3; D not certain. Deletions cut 1 base from V and 1 base from J, with 7 bases between. This CDR3 spans 14 amino acids. CDR1 is SGHRS and CDR2 is YFSETQ in the germline V gene. The CDR3 DNA follows: TGCGCCAGCAGCTTGTTCCGGGGCACAGATACGCAGTATTTT. Translating it yields CASSLFRGTDTQYF.

The chain combines TRBV5-4 with TRBJ1-6; 7 nucleotides agree with TRBD1. The J segment lost 9 bases and the V segment lost 9 bases, leaving 15 bases of the junction unmatched. Germline V lookup: CDR1 SGHNT, CDR2 YYREEE (reference sequence). The CDR3 extends over 15 amino acids. The CDR3 coding sequence is TGTGCCACTCACCTCGGGCAGGGGGTTGGTTCACCCCTCCACTTT. It specifies CATHLGQGVGSPLHF.

The chain has TRBV20-1 and TRBJ1-5; tentatively, D is TRBD1 (5 bases). Per the germline V gene, CDR1 is DFQATT and CDR2 is SNEGSKA (reference sequence). Trimming cost V 4 bases and J 3 bases, with 13 bases left between them. CDR3 length: 14 amino acids. CDR3 loop: CSAIEGPPNQPQHF. DNA for the CDR3: TGCAGTGCTATTGAGGGGCCTCCCAATCAGCCCCAGCATTTT.

The rearrangement joins TRBV7-8 to TRBJ1-2; D unresolved. The V end lost 0 bases, the J end lost 8 bases, and 10 bases lay between the germline ends. The CDR3 covers 13 residues. Germline CDR1 and CDR2: SGHVS and FQNEAQ. In nucleotides, the CDR3 is TGTGCCAGCAGCTTAGCCGCAGGATCGGGCTACACCTTC. This codes for CASSLAAGSGYTF.